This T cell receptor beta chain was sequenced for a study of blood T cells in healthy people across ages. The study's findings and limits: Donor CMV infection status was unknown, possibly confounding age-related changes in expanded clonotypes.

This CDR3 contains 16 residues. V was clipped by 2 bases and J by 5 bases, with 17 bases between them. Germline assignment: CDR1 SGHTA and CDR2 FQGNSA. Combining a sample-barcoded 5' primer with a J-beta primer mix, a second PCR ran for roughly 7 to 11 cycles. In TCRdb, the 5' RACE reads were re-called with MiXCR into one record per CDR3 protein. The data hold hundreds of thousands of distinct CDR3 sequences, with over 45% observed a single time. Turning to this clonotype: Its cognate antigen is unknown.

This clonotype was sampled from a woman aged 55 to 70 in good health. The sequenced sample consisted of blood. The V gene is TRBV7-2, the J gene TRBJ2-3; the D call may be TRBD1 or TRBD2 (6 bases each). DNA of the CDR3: TGTGCCAGCAGCTTACCGGGGGCGACTAGGCAAGATACGCAGTATTTT. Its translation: CASSLPGATRQDTQYF.